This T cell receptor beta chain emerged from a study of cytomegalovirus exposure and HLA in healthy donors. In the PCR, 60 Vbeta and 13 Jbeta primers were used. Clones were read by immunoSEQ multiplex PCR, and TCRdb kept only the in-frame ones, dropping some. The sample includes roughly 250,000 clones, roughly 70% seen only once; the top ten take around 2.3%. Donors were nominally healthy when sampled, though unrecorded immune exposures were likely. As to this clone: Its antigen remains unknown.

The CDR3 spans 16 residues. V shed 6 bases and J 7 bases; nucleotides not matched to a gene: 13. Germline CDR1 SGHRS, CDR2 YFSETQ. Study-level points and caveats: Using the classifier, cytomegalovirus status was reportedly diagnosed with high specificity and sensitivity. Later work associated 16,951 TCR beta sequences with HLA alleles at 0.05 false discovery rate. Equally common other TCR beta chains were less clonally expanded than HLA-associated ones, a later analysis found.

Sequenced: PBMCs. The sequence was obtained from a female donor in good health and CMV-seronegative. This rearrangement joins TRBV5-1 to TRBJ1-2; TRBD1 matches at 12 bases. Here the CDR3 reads CASKVGQGAFGVGYTF. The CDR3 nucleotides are TGCGCCAGCAAGGTGGGACAGGGGGCGTTTGGGGTTGGCTACACCTTC. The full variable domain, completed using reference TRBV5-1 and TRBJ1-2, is KAGVTQTPRYLIKTRGQQVTLSCSPISGHRSVSWYQQTPGQGLQFLFEYFSETQRNKGNFPGRFSGRQFSNSRSEMNVSTLELGDSALYLCASKVGQGAFGVGYTFGSGTRLTVV.